This TCR beta chain was profiled in a study of cytomegalovirus exposure and HLA in healthy donors. There are 17 residues in the CDR3. Germline V gene data show CDR1 as MDHEN and CDR2 as SYDVKM. Trimming cost V 5 bases and J 2 bases; bases outside gene matches: 12. Overall study results and limits: It was only CMV serostatus that was available as immune exposure information.

For this clone: Antigen: not known.

Vbeta (60) and Jbeta (13) primers were used in the PCR. Sequencing was performed with immunoSEQ multiplex PCR; in TCRdb, only in-frame clones are kept and a portion is missing. The sample includes about 140,000 clones, more than 75% of them seen just once. The sequencing sample was made of PBMCs. This chain uses TRBV28 with TRBJ1-5; 7 bases fit TRBD1. This receptor was obtained from a female donor in good health and CMV-seronegative. CDR3 sequence (DNA): TGTGCCAGCAGTACGTCCGGGACAGATAAACGCAATCAGCCCCAGCATTTT. It yields the protein CASSTSGTDKRNQPQHF. Drawing the rest from reference TRBV28 and TRBJ1-5, the complete variable domain is DVKVTQSSRYLVKRTGEKVFLECVQDMDHENMFWYRQDPGLGLRLIYFSYDVKMKEKGDIPEGYSVSREKKERFSLILESASTNQTSMYLCASSTSGTDKRNQPQHFGDGTRLSIL.